This T cell receptor (beta chain) was identified in a study of post-analysis software for immune sequencing data. Turning to the study itself: Both relapsing-remitting and secondary progressive multiple sclerosis featured among the disease courses, as did progressive-relapsing multiple sclerosis. The study's findings and limits: Batch-matched samples strongly co-clustered by F measure. Patients with multiple sclerosis recorded significantly lower normalized Chao1 diversity than controls, the study found. The study found TRBV5-6, TRBV5-1 and TRBV20-1 among five TRBV segments more frequent in patients than controls.

V was trimmed by 7 bases and J by 8 bases, leaving 18 bases between them. Germline V lookup: CDR1 MNHEY, CDR2 SVGEGT. The CDR3 is made up of 13 amino acids. For this clonotype: Its antigen remains unidentified.

The authors incorporated unique molecular identifiers into the TCR beta cDNA libraries. Each sample of about 0.95 to 11 million input T cells yielded 500,000 or so cDNA molecules, so each molecule approximated one T cell. TCRdb redid the calling of the PCR reads with MiXCR, one entry per CDR3 protein. The table includes about 400,000 distinct CDR3 sequences, less than 35% detected once. Material for sequencing was blood. The chain is built from TRBV6-2 or TRBV6-3 and TRBJ2-7; no firm D call. This clonotype was obtained from a girl aged 5-17 years with multiple sclerosis. The CDR3 sequence: CASKVSDPTKQYF. CDR3 sequence (DNA): TGTGCCAGCAAAGTTTCAGATCCAACGAAGCAGTACTTC.